The next 15 T cell receptor beta chains were all read from a single sample in a study of CD4 T cells in relation to SARS-CoV-2 and coronaviruses. Unexposed donor CD4+ T cells date from about 2011-2018, before the COVID-19 pandemic. After roughly 9 days of culture, CD4+ T cells were isolated. TCRdb keeps only in-frame clones here, not all; method: immunoSEQ multiplex PCR. Here the sample spans roughly 14,000 clones, 76% being singletons. For these receptors, no antigen is known. Sample: CD4+ T cells from PBMCs, cultured in vitro. The receptor set was obtained from a human donor in good health.

The chain carries TRBV2 and TRBJ1-1; D uncertain. The CDR3 loop spans 14 amino acids. Germline assignment: CDR1 SNHLY and CDR2 FYNNEI. V shed 1 base and J shed 0 bases, with 6 bases lying between them. CDR3 nucleotides: TGTGCCAGCAGTGAAGAACAGATGAACACTGAAGCTTTCTTT. This encodes CASSEEQMNTEAFF.

V and J are TRBV19 and TRBJ1-2; TRBD1 agrees at 10 bases. After removal of 9 bases from V and 9 bases from J, the junction contained 16 bases not matched to a gene. The CDR3 totals 15 residues. Germline CDR1 reads LNHDA; CDR2 reads SQIVND (reference sequence). CDR3: CASHTPGTGAVSYTF. Written as DNA, the CDR3 is TGTGCCAGCCATACCCCCGGGACAGGGGCTGTTAGCTACACCTTC.

V and J are TRBV2 and TRBJ2-5; 11 bases match TRBD2. This CDR3 has 14 residues. Trimming cost V 2 bases and J 7 bases; bases outside gene matches: 3. Germline-derived CDR1 and CDR2 are SNHLY and FYNNEI. The CDR3 here is CASSELSGRATQYF. As DNA, the CDR3 is TGTGCCAGCAGTGAACTTAGCGGGAGGGCGACCCAGTACTTC.

Written as DNA, the CDR3 is TGCGCCAGCAGCTTATGGGACAGGGGCTTCCAAGAGACCCAGTACTTC. This encodes CASSLWDRGFQETQYF. This chain links TRBV5-1 with TRBJ2-5; TRBD1 matches at 10 bases. CDR1 and CDR2 from the germline V gene are SGHRS and YFSETQ. This CDR3 comprises 16 residues. With V trimmed by 2 bases and J by 1 base, 5 bases remained unmatched.

The V gene is TRBV2, the J gene TRBJ1-5; D remains ambiguous. The V and J ends lost 1 base and 9 bases respectively, with 4 bases between them. This CDR3 region has 11 residues. Germline V gene data show CDR1 as SNHLY and CDR2 as FYNNEI. CDR3 region: CASSEEGPQHF. CDR3 nucleotide sequence: TGTGCCAGCAGTGAAGAGGGGCCCCAGCATTTT.

This sequence joins TRBV9 and TRBJ2-7; TRBD1 agrees at 8 bases. Germline V lookup: CDR1 SGDLS, CDR2 YYNGEE. This CDR3 spans 17 amino acids. The V and J ends lost 0 bases and 1 base, in that order; junction bases with no gene match: 9. Here the CDR3 reads CASSVAPTGTGSYEQYF. CDR3 DNA sequence: TGTGCCAGCAGCGTAGCCCCCACCGGGACAGGTTCCTACGAGCAGTACTTC.

The rearrangement links TRBV30 to TRBJ1-4; a weak D match, TRBD1 (5 bases). V gave up 1 base and J gave up 8 bases, with 17 bases separating them. The CDR3 is 15 amino acids. CDR1 and CDR2 (germline): GTSNPN, SVGIG (reference sequence). In nucleotides, the CDR3 is TGTGCCTGGAGTGCAGATCGGGCGGGGGGGGAAAAACTGTTTTTT. Translating gives CAWSADRAGGEKLFF.

J is TRBJ2-7 and V is TRBV25-1, with 8 positions matching TRBD1. In germline, CDR1 is MGHDK, CDR2 SYGVNS. The CDR3 has 14 residues. V lost 6 bases, J lost 6 bases, and 10 bases stayed unmatched. The chain's CDR3 is CASSHRGTSAEQYF. CDR3 nucleotide sequence: TGTGCCAGCAGCCACAGGGGGACTTCTGCCGAGCAGTACTTC.

The V call is TRBV6-5, the J call TRBJ1-3; unclear D gene. The CDR3 is made up of 16 amino acids. V was trimmed by 2 bases and J by 0 bases, leaving 11 bases between them. CDR1 and CDR2 (germline): MNHEY, SVGAGI. In DNA form, the CDR3 reads TGTGCCAGCAGTTACACGGGGTCCCTCTCTGGAAACACCATATATTTT. Encoded protein: CASSYTGSLSGNTIYF.

This clone was seen a handful of times. The rearrangement joins TRBV24-1 to TRBJ1-1, with unresolved D. The CDR3 runs 14 residues. Germline CDR1 and CDR2: KGHDR and SFDVKD. The germline V and J ends were trimmed by 3 bases and 1 base, with 8 bases remaining between them. The CDR3 reads CATSDAATNTEAFF. The CDR3 nucleotides read TGTGCCACCAGTGATGCGGCCACGAACACTGAAGCTTTCTTT.

This rearrangement joins TRBV4-1 to TRBJ1-2, with D unclear. CDR1 is MGHRA, CDR2 YSYEKL, per germline. CDR3 length: 13 residues. V lost 0 bases, J lost 9 bases, and 11 bases lay in between. The CDR3 bases are TGCGCCAGCAGCCAAGATCCCCGCAGTAGCTACACCTTC. Its translation: CASSQDPRSSYTF.

This clone was counted a few times. The chain links TRBV6-1 to TRBJ1-2; tentatively, D is TRBD1 (6 bases). Looked up from germline, CDR1 is MNHNS and CDR2 is SASEGT. The CDR3 consists of 14 residues. Trimming took 2 bases from V and 6 from J, leaving 13 bases between them. The CDR3 sequence is CASSEYGGADGYTF. CDR3 bases: TGTGCCAGCAGTGAATACGGGGGGGCGGATGGCTACACCTTC.

This sequence joins TRBV29-1 and TRBJ1-2; no reliable D call. The CDR3 runs to 14 residues. The germline V gene has CDR1 SQVTM and CDR2 ANQGSEA. V dropped 4 bases and J dropped 4 bases, with 16 bases sitting between them. The CDR3 loop reads CSVVTDTEAYGYTF. As DNA, the CDR3 is TGCAGCGTTGTTACAGATACTGAAGCCTATGGCTACACCTTC.

The chain couples TRBV7-9 to TRBJ2-1; D call uncertain. The V end was cut by 1 base, the J end by 8 bases, with 12 bases between. This CDR3 spans 14 amino acids. CDR1 SEHNR and CDR2 FQNEAQ come from the germline V gene (reference sequence). CDR3 amino acids: CASSLVFVDDEQFF. CDR3 sequence (DNA): TGTGCCAGCAGCTTAGTATTTGTAGACGATGAGCAGTTCTTC.

V and J are TRBV7-9 and TRBJ2-5; D is perhaps TRBD1 (6 bases). CDR3 length: 13 amino acids. Germline V gene sequence: CDR1 SEHNR, CDR2 FQNEAQ (reference sequence). V was cut by 11 bases and J by 3 bases, with 16 bases left in between. The CDR3 is CAGQGRTEETQYF. In DNA form, the CDR3 reads TGTGCCGGCCAGGGACGGACAGAAGAGACCCAGTACTTC.